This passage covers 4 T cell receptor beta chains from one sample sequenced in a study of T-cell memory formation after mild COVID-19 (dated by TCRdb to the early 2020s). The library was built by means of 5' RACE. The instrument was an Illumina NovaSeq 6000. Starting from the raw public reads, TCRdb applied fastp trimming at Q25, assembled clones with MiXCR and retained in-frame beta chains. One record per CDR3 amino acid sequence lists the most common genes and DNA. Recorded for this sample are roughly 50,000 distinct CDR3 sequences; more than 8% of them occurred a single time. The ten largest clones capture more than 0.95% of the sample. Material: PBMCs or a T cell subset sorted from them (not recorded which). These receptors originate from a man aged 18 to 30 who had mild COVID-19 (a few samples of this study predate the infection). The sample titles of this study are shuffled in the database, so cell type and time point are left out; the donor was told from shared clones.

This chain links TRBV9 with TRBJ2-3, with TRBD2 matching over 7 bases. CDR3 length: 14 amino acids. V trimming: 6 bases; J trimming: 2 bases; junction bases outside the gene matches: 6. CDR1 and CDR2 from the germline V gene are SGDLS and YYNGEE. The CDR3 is CASTERGNTDTQYF. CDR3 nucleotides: TGTGCCAGCACCGAGCGGGGAAACACAGATACGCAGTATTTT.

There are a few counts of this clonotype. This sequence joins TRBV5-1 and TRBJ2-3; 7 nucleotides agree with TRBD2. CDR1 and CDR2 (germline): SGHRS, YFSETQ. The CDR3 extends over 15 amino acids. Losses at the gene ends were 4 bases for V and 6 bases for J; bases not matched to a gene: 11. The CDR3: CASSDGTILLDTQYF. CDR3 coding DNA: TGCGCCAGCAGCGATGGGACTATTCTTCTCGATACGCAGTATTTT.

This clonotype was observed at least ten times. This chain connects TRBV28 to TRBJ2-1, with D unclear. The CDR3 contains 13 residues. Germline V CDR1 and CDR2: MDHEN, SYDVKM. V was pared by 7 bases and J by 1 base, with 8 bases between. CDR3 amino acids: CASKAGSYNEQFF. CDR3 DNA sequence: TGTGCCAGCAAGGCAGGTTCCTACAATGAGCAGTTCTTC.

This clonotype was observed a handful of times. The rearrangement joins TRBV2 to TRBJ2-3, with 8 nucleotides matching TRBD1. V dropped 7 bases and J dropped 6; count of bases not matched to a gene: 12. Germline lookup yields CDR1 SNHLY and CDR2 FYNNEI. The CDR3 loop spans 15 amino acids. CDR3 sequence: CASTDFGTGTDTQYF. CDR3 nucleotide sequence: TGTGCCAGCACCGACTTCGGGACAGGTACCGATACGCAGTATTTT.